This T cell receptor (beta chain) was sequenced in a study of blood T cell repertoires in COVID-19. Overall study: From the United States, Italy and Spain came samples of acute and convalescent COVID-19.

Some clones are missing from TCRdb's copy, which holds only in-frame ones; the method was immunoSEQ multiplex PCR. The data contain 270,000 or so clones, about 87% of them singletons. Germline V gene sequence: CDR1 SGDLS, CDR2 YYNGEE. The length of the CDR3 is 15 residues. Trimming cost V 3 bases and J 3 bases, with 13 bases left between them. The J gene is TRBJ1-5, the V gene TRBV9; D is unresolved. The source of this sequence is a human donor in a cohort sampled during active COVID-19. Sequencing input: peripheral blood. The CDR3 protein is CASSADLGPNQPQHF. DNA for the CDR3: TGTGCCAGCAGCGCAGATCTAGGTCCCAATCAGCCCCAGCATTTT.